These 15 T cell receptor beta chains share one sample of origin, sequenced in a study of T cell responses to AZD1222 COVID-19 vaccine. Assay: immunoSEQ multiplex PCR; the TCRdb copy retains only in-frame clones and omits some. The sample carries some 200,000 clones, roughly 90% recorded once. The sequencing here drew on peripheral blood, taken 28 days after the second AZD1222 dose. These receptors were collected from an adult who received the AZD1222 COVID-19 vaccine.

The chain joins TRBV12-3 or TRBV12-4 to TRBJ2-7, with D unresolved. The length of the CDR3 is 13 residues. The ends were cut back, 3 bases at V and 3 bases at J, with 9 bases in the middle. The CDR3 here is CASSFGRHYEQYF. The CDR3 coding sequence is TGTGCCAGCAGTTTCGGGCGTCACTACGAGCAGTACTTC.

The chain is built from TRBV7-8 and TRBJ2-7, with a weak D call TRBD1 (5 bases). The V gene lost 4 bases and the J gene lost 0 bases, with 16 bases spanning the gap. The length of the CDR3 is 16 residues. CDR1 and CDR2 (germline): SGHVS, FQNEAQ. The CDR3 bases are TGTGCCAGCAGCTCCGTACCAAGGGGAAGCTCCTACGAGCAGTACTTC. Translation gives CASSSVPRGSSYEQYF.

CDR3 amino acids: CASSRTGEVNQPQHF. CDR3 in DNA: TGTGCCAGTAGTCGGACAGGGGAGGTCAATCAGCCCCAGCATTTT. The chain carries TRBV19 and TRBJ1-5; 9 nucleotides match TRBD1. The germline V gene has CDR1 LNHDA and CDR2 SQIVND (reference sequence). The CDR3 extends over 15 amino acids. The V segment lost 5 bases and the J segment 3 bases; nucleotides outside the gene matches: 5. Variable domain in full (rest from reference TRBV19 and TRBJ1-5): DGGITQSPKYLFRKEGQNVTLSCEQNLNHDAMYWYRQDPGQGLRLIYYSQIVNDFQKGDIAEGYSVSREKKESFPLTVTSAQKNPTAFYLCASSRTGEVNQPQHFGDGTRLSIL.

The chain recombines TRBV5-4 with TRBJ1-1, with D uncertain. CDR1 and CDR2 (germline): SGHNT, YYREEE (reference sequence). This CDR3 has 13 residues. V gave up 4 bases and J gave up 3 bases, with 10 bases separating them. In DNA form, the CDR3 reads TGTGCCAGCAGCCCCCATACGGACACTGAAGCTTTCTTT. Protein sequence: CASSPHTDTEAFF.

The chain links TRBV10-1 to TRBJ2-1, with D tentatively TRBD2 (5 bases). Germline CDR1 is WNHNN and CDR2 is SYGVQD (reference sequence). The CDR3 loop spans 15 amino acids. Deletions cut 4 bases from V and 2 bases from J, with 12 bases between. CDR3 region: CASSGGSAAYNEQFF. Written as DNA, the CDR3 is TGCGCCAGCAGTGGCGGTAGCGCAGCCTACAATGAGCAGTTCTTC.

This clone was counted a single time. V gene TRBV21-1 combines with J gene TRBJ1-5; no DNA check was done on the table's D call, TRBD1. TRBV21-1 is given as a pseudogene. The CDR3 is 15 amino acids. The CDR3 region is CASNTGLSLNQPQHF. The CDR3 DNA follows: TGTGCCAGCAATACAGGGTTATCCCTCAATCAGCCCCAGCATTTT.

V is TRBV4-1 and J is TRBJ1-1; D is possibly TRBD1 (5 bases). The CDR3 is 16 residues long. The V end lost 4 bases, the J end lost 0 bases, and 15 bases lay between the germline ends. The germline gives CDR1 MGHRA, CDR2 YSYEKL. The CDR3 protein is CASSLRGLTVNTEAFF. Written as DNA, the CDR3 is TGCGCCAGCAGCCTTCGGGGACTAACGGTGAACACTGAAGCTTTCTTT.

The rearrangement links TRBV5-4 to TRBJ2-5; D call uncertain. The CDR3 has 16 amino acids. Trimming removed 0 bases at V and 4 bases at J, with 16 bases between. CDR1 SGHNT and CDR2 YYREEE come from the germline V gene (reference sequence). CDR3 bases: TGTGCCAGCAGCTTGGGTCCTTCCCAGGCCGGAGAGACCCAGTACTTC. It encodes CASSLGPSQAGETQYF. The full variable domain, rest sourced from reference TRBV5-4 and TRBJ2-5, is ETGVTQSPTHLIKTRGQQVTLRCSSQSGHNTVSWYQQALGQGPQFIFQYYREEENGRGNFPPRFSGLQFPNYSSELNVNALELDDSALYLCASSLGPSQAGETQYFGPGTRLLVL.

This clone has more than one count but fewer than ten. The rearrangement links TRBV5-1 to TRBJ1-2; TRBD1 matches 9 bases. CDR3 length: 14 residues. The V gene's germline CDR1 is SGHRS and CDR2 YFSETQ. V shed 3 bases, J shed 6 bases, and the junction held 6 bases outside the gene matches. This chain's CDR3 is CASSSRQGGDGYTF. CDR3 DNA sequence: TGCGCCAGCAGCTCCCGACAGGGGGGGGATGGCTACACCTTC.

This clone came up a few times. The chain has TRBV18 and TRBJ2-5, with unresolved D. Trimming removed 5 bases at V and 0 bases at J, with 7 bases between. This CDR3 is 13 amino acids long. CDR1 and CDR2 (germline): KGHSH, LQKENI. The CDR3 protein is CASSSGNQETQYF. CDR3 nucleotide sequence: TGTGCCAGCTCATCTGGCAACCAAGAGACCCAGTACTTC.

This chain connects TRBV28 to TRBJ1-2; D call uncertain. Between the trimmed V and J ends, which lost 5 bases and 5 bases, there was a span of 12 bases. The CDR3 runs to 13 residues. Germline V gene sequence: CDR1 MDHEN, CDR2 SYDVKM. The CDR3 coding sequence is TGTGCCAGCAGTCCCAGGTCTTCTTATGGCTACACCTTC. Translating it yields CASSPRSSYGYTF.

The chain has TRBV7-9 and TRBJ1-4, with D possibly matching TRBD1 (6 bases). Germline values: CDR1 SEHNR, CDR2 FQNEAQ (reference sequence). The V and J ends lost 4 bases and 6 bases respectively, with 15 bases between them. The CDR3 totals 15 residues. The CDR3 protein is CASSSDGNRDEKLFF. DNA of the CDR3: TGTGCCAGCAGCTCTGATGGTAACAGGGATGAAAAACTGTTTTTT.

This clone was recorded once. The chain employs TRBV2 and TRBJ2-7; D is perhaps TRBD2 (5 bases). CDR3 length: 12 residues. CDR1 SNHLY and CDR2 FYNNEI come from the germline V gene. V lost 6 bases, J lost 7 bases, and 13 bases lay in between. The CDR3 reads CASRPRRWEQYF. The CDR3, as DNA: TGTGCCAGCAGGCCCCGGAGGTGGGAGCAGTACTTC. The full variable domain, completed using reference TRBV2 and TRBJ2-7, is EPEVTQTPSHQVTQMGQEVILRCVPISNHLYFYWYRQILGQKVEFLVSFYNNEISEKSEIFDDQFSVERPDGSNFTLKIRSTKLEDSAMYFCASRPRRWEQYFGPGTRLTVT.

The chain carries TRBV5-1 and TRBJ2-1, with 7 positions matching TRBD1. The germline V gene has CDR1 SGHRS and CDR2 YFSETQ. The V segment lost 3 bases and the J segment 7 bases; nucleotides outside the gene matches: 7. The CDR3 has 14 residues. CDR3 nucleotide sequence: TGCGCCAGCAGCTACGACAGGGTAGGGAATGAGCAGTTCTTC. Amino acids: CASSYDRVGNEQFF.

CDR3 residues: CASGRAGRQETQYF. The CDR3 DNA reads TGTGCCAGCGGCCGAGCGGGAAGGCAAGAGACCCAGTACTTC. The chain joins TRBV7-8 to TRBJ2-5, with TRBD2 identical over 7 bases. This CDR3 has 14 residues. V lost 8 bases to trimming and J lost 2 bases; unmatched junction nucleotides: 8. Germline V gives CDR1 SGHVS, CDR2 FQNEAQ.